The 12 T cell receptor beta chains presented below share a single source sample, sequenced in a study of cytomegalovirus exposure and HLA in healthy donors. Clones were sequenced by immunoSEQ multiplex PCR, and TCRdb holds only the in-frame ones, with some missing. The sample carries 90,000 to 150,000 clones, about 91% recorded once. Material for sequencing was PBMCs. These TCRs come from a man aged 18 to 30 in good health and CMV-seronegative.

CDR3 DNA: TGTGCCAGCAAAGGACAGGTTAATTCACCCCTCCACTTT. This translates into CASKGQVNSPLHF. The chain recombines TRBV6-5 with TRBJ1-6; the match to TRBD1 covers 7 bases. The V and J ends lost 7 bases and 6 bases, in that order; junction bases with no gene match: 3. The germline V gene encodes CDR1 MNHEY and CDR2 SVGAGI. The CDR3 covers 13 residues.

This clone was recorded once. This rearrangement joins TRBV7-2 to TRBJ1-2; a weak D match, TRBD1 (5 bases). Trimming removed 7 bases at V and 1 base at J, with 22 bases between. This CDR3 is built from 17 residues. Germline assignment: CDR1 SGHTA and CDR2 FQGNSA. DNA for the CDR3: TGTGCCAGCACAAAAAGGTTTAGGGGAAGATTTAACTATGGCTACACCTTC. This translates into CASTKRFRGRFNYGYTF.

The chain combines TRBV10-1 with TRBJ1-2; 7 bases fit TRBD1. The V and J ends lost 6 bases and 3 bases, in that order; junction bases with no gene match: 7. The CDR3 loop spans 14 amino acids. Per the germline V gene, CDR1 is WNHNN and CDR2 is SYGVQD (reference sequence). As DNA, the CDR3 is TGCGCCAGCAGCCCTACAGGGGTCGACTATGGCTACACCTTC. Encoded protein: CASSPTGVDYGYTF.

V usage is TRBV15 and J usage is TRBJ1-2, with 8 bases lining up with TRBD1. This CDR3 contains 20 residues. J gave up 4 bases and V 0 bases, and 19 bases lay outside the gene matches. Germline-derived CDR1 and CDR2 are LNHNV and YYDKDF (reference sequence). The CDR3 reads CATSRDWVFVQGEIAYGYTF. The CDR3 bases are TGTGCCACCAGCAGAGATTGGGTCTTTGTACAGGGGGAGATCGCCTATGGCTACACCTTC.

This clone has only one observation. As DNA, the CDR3 is TGTGCCATCAGTGAATCCTCCGATCAGCGATGGGACAGGGGTTCCTACGAGCAGTACTTC. This codes for CAISESSDQRWDRGSYEQYF. The chain recombines TRBV10-3 with TRBJ2-7; 10 nucleotides agree with TRBD1. The CDR3 loop spans 20 amino acids. The V gene's germline CDR1 is ENHRY and CDR2 SYGVKD. V dropped 3 bases and J dropped 1; count of bases not matched to a gene: 18.

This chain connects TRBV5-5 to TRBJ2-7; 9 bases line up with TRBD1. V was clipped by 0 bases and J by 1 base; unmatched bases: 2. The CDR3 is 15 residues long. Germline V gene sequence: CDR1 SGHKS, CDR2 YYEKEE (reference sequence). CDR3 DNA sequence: TGTGCCAGCAGCTTGGTGACAGGGGGGTCCTACGAGCAGTACTTC. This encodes CASSLVTGGSYEQYF.

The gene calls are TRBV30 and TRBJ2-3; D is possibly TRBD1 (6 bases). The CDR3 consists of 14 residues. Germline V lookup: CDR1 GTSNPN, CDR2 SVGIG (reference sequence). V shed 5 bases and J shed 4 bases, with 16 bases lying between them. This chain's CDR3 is CAWPLRQASDTQYF. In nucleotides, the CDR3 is TGTGCCTGGCCCCTGCGACAGGCCTCAGATACGCAGTATTTT.

DNA for the CDR3: TGTGCCAGCAGCTTTAGCGGAGACACAGATACGCAGTATTTT. This translates into CASSFSGDTDTQYF. This chain links TRBV9 with TRBJ2-3, with D perhaps TRBD2 (6 bases). V shed 4 bases and J shed 2 bases, with 11 bases lying between them. Germline CDR1 SGDLS, CDR2 YYNGEE. The CDR3 is 14 residues long.

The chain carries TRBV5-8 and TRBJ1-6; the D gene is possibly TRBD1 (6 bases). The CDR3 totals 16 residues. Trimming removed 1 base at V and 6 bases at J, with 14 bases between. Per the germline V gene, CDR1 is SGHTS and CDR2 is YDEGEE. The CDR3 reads CASSLTGRLFNSPLHF. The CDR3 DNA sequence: TGTGCCAGCAGCTTGACAGGGCGCCTATTTAATTCACCCCTCCACTTT.

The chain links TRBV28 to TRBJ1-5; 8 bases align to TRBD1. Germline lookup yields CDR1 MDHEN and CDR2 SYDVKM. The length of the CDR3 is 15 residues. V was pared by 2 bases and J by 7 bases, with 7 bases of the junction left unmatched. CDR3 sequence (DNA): TGTGCCAGCAGTTTAAGTAGGGCAGGGGGCCAGCCCCAGCATTTT. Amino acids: CASSLSRAGGQPQHF.

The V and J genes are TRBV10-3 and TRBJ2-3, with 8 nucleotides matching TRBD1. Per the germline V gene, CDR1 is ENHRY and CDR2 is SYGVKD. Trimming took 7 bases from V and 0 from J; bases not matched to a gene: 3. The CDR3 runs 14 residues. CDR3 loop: CAITGQGSTDTQYF. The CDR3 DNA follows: TGTGCCATCACCGGACAGGGTAGCACAGATACGCAGTATTTT.

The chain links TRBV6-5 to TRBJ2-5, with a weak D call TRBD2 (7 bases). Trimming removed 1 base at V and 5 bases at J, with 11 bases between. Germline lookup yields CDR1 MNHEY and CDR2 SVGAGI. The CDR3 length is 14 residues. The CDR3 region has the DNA TGTGCCAGCAGTTACTTGGGGGGGGCGGAGACCCAGTACTTC. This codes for CASSYLGGAETQYF.